The T cell receptor beta chain described here comes from a study of blood T cell repertoires in COVID-19. This clone was observed a handful of times. The CDR3 sequence is 13 residues long. V was pared by 8 bases and J by 5 bases, with 8 bases of the junction left unmatched. The germline V gene has CDR1 SQVTM and CDR2 ANQGSEA. Produced via immunoSEQ multiplex PCR; TCRdb's table is partial and in-frame only. The table has around 100,000 clones, 70% to 90% seen once. V is TRBV29-1 and J is TRBJ2-5, with 10 bases fitting TRBD1. The source of this sequence is a man older than 75 with acute or convalescent COVID-19. The specimen was peripheral blood. The CDR3 sequence is CSSLMGQGETQYF. Here the CDR3 DNA reads TGCAGCTCCTTGATGGGACAGGGGGAGACCCAGTACTTC.